The 24 T cell receptor beta chains in this list originate from one sample, sequenced in a study of naive and memory T cell subsets. An equimolar mix of two oligonucleotides served as the beta constant-region primer for TRBC1 and TRBC2. One entry per CDR3 protein, called by TCRdb with MiXCR from the UMI-ligation and nested PCR reads. There are 140,000 to 150,000 distinct CDR3 sequences in the sample; about 17% occur only once, and just over 0.14% lies in the top ten. Sequencing was done on a sample of naive CD4+ T cells from blood. The receptors stem from a human donor in good health.

This clonotype appeared many times. The chain links TRBV20-1 to TRBJ2-3; no clear D gene. The CDR3 loop spans 15 amino acids. Germline CDR1 and CDR2: DFQATT and SNEGSKA (reference sequence). V was shortened by 1 base and J by 1 base, with 12 bases between the two germline ends. In DNA, the CDR3 is TGCAGTGCTAGAGCGGCAGGATCGGGCACAGATACGCAGTATTTT. Amino acids: CSARAAGSGTDTQYF.

The chain carries TRBV30 and TRBJ1-1; TRBD1 might be the D (5 bases). Between the trimmed V and J ends, which lost 2 bases and 1 base, there was a span of 5 bases. This CDR3 has 12 residues. Germline CDR1 and CDR2: GTSNPN and SVGIG (reference sequence). CDR3 in DNA: TGTGCCTGGAGTCAGGGGAACACTGAAGCTTTCTTT. Translating it yields CAWSQGNTEAFF.

The chain is built from TRBV5-6 and TRBJ2-7; TRBD2 aligns across 11 bases. CDR1 and CDR2 (germline): SGHDT, YYEEEE. This CDR3 has 15 residues. V lost 4 bases to trimming and J lost 5 bases; unmatched junction nucleotides: 8. The CDR3 loop is CASSPRRLAGNEQYF. The CDR3 DNA sequence: TGTGCCAGCAGCCCCCGTCGACTAGCGGGAAACGAGCAGTACTTC. The full variable domain, its missing parts supplied by reference TRBV5-6 and TRBJ2-7, is DAGVTQSPTHLIKTRGQQVTLRCSPKSGHDTVSWYQQALGQGPQFIFQYYEEEERQRGNFPDRFSGHQFPNYSSELNVNALLLGDSALYLCASSPRRLAGNEQYFGPGTRLTVT.

This CDR3 is CASSLAWKRETSGNIQYF. In DNA form, the CDR3 reads TGTGCCAGCAGCTTGGCCTGGAAGCGGGAGACTTCAGGAAACATTCAGTACTTC. The chain is built from TRBV5-6 and TRBJ2-4, with 8 bases lining up with TRBD2. V was pared by 0 bases and J by 6 bases, with 14 bases of the junction left unmatched. This CDR3 spans 18 amino acids. Germline CDR1 is SGHDT and CDR2 is YYEEEE.

This clonotype has only a few counts. This chain links TRBV3-1 with TRBJ1-1, with D tentatively TRBD1 (5 bases). Germline assignment: CDR1 LGHDT and CDR2 YNNKEL (reference sequence). V dropped 0 bases and J dropped 5 bases, with 13 bases sitting between them. The CDR3 sequence is 15 residues long. CDR3 bases: TGTGCCAGCAGCCAAGATCTCAGGGTATGGACTGAAGCTTTCTTT. The encoded protein is CASSQDLRVWTEAFF.

This clonotype occurred a few times. This rearrangement joins TRBV5-5 to TRBJ2-2; TRBD1 matches at 10 bases. Germline CDR1 and CDR2: SGHKS and YYEKEE (reference sequence). V shed 0 bases, J shed 4 bases, and the junction held 6 bases outside the gene matches. CDR3 length: 17 amino acids. The CDR3 nucleotides are TGTGCCAGCAGCTTGGGGGGACAGGGGCGAAGCACCGGGGAGCTGTTTTTT. Its translation is CASSLGGQGRSTGELFF.

The chain has TRBV28 and TRBJ1-1; weak D call: TRBD1 (5 bases). The CDR3 totals 15 residues. Per germline, CDR1 MDHEN and CDR2 SYDVKM. V gave up 4 bases and J gave up 2 bases, with 14 bases separating them. CDR3 in amino acids: CASSYRRVGNTEAFF. The CDR3, as DNA: TGTGCCAGCAGTTACAGGCGAGTGGGAAACACTGAAGCTTTCTTT.

The rearrangement links TRBV7-2 to TRBJ2-3; D is undetermined. CDR1 SGHTA and CDR2 FQGNSA come from the germline V gene. Trimming left V 7 bases short and J 0 bases short, with 5 bases between. There are 12 residues in the CDR3. The CDR3 nucleotides are TGTGCCAGCACAAAGAGCACAGATACGCAGTATTTT. Amino acids: CASTKSTDTQYF.

Turning to this clonotype: It is likely a read error, because the conserved phenylalanine at the end of the CDR3 is missing. This chain joins TRBV28 and TRBJ1-2; D is undetermined. Per germline, CDR1 MDHEN and CDR2 SYDVKM. The CDR3 totals 11 residues. The V and J ends lost 6 bases and 4 bases respectively, with 6 bases between them. The CDR3 DNA sequence: TGTGCCAGCAGCTCTACCTATGGCTACACCCTC. Amino acid sequence: CASSSTYGYTL.

Concerning this clonotype: The junction shows a germline mismatch at one end, possibly a read error. The rearrangement links TRBV30 to TRBJ2-7, with TRBD1 matching 7 bases. The CDR3 is 12 amino acids. Germline V gene lookup returns CDR1 GTSNPN and CDR2 SVGIG (reference sequence). This CDR3 reads CASRQGSNEQYF. The CDR3 nucleotides read TGTGCCTCCCGACAGGGCTCCAACGAGCAGTACTTC. Filled out from reference TRBV30 and TRBJ2-7, the complete variable domain reads SQTIHQWPATLVQPVGSPLSLECTVEGTSNPNLYWYRQAAGRGLQLLFYSVGIGQISSEVPQNLSASRPQDRQFILSSKKLLLSDSGFYLCASRQGSNEQYFGPGTRLTVT.

This clonotype occurred a few times. CDR3 bases: TGTGCCAGCCGTCAAGCAGGGGATACGCAGTATTTT. Its protein is CASRQAGDTQYF. V usage is TRBV2 and J usage is TRBJ2-3, with a weak D call TRBD1 (5 bases). This CDR3 spans 12 amino acids. The V end lost 8 bases, the J end lost 6 bases, and 12 bases lay between the germline ends. Germline V lookup: CDR1 SNHLY, CDR2 FYNNEI.

This clonotype was counted many times. V is TRBV20-1 and J is TRBJ2-2, with 7 bases that match TRBD2. V gave up 6 bases and J gave up 4 bases; unmatched junction bases: 5. The CDR3 sequence is 13 residues long. The germline CDR1 and CDR2 sequences are DFQATT and SNEGSKA (reference sequence). The CDR3 reads CSARTRLTGELFF. The CDR3 DNA sequence: TGCAGTGCAAGGACTAGACTCACCGGGGAGCTGTTTTTT.

The sample holds a few counts of this clonotype. The chain links TRBV20-1 to TRBJ2-6; 8 bases fit TRBD1. Germline V gene sequence: CDR1 DFQATT, CDR2 SNEGSKA (reference sequence). The V and J ends lost 6 bases and 0 bases, in that order; junction bases with no gene match: 7. This CDR3 comprises 16 residues. CDR3 nucleotide sequence: TGCAGTGCAGGACAGGGCGAAAGCTCTGGGGCCAACGTCCTGACTTTC. Translated, it gives CSAGQGESSGANVLTF.

This chain connects TRBV6-6 to TRBJ2-5; D gene uncertain. Germline V gene sequence: CDR1 MNHNY, CDR2 SVGAGI (reference sequence). The CDR3 consists of 14 residues. The V gene lost 6 bases and the J gene lost 7 bases, with 18 bases spanning the gap. CDR3 protein: CASSSGRGLPTQYF. The CDR3 nucleotides read TGTGCCAGCAGCTCGGGCCGCGGCCTTCCGACCCAGTACTTC.

The gene calls are TRBV2 and TRBJ1-2; 12 nucleotides align to TRBD1. The V gene end was trimmed by 6 bases and the J gene end by 4 bases; junction bases not matched to a gene: 3. This CDR3 is built from 14 residues. Germline CDR1 SNHLY, CDR2 FYNNEI. The CDR3 DNA reads TGTGCCAGCAGGGGACAGGGGGCAAGCTATGGCTACACCTTC. Protein sequence: CASRGQGASYGYTF.

This clonotype showed up just a few times. The gene calls are TRBV7-9 and TRBJ2-3; D is perhaps TRBD1 (5 bases). The CDR3 is made up of 13 amino acids. Germline V gene sequence: CDR1 SEHNR, CDR2 FQNEAQ (reference sequence). V lost 4 bases to trimming and J lost 1 base, with 6 bases between them. DNA of the CDR3: TGTGCCAGCAGCTGGGGCCGCACAGATACGCAGTATTTT. Its protein is CASSWGRTDTQYF.

The CDR3 DNA follows: TGTGCCAGCAGCTTAGCCATACTAGCGGGAGGCGGGGAGACCCAGTACTTC. As protein: CASSLAILAGGGETQYF. This rearrangement joins TRBV11-2 to TRBJ2-5; 12 bases agree with TRBD2. Trimming at V came to 1 base and at J to 5 bases, leaving 8 bases not matched to a gene. The germline V gene encodes CDR1 SGHAT and CDR2 FQNNGV. CDR3 size: 17 residues.

The J gene is TRBJ2-5, the V gene TRBV3-1; 8 positions match TRBD2. In germline, CDR1 is LGHDT, CDR2 YNNKEL (reference sequence). V lost 8 bases and J lost 5; bases outside the gene matches: 13. This CDR3 comprises 15 residues. This CDR3 reads CASHPPSGRGETQYF. The CDR3 DNA follows: TGTGCCAGCCACCCCCCCAGCGGGAGAGGTGAGACCCAGTACTTC.

The chain carries TRBV7-9 and TRBJ1-1; tentatively, D is TRBD1 (6 bases). V lost 5 bases and J 5 bases, leaving 18 bases between the germline ends. CDR1 and CDR2 from the germline V gene are SEHNR and FQNEAQ (reference sequence). The CDR3 totals 15 residues. In DNA, the CDR3 is TGTGCCAGCAGCCCTCGCTTCCAGGGGCCGACTGAAGCTTTCTTT. Residues: CASSPRFQGPTEAFF. Together with reference TRBV7-9 and TRBJ1-1, the CDR3 gives the full variable domain: DTGVSQNPRHKITKRGQNVTFRCDPISEHNRLYWYRQTLGQGPEFLTYFQNEAQLEKSRLLSDRFSAERPKGSFSTLEIQRTEQGDSAMYLCASSPRFQGPTEAFFGQGTRLTVV.

The gene calls are TRBV27 and TRBJ1-3; D unclear. This CDR3 is 15 amino acids long. Trimming took off 2 bases at V and 0 bases at J, with 8 bases between the two ends. Germline V gene lookup returns CDR1 MNHEY and CDR2 SMNVEV (reference sequence). This CDR3 reads CASSLRQLSGNTIYF. In DNA, the CDR3 is TGTGCCAGCAGTTTAAGGCAGCTCTCTGGAAACACCATATATTTT.

This clonotype has just a few counts. The chain couples TRBV12-3 or TRBV12-4 to TRBJ2-1; D uncertain. Trimming stripped 5 bases from V and 11 bases from J, with 19 bases between. This CDR3 contains 14 residues. The CDR3 is CASSPPLSKVKQFF. The DNA for the CDR3 is TGTGCCAGCAGTCCACCCTTAAGTAAGGTTAAGCAGTTCTTC.

This clonotype turned up a few times. This chain joins TRBV7-8 and TRBJ2-3; the match to TRBD1 covers 8 bases. In germline, CDR1 is SGHVS, CDR2 FQNEAQ. CDR3 length equals 17 residues. Trimming at V came to 2 bases and at J to 5 bases, leaving 12 bases not matched to a gene. The CDR3 loop is CASSLRLTGGIGDTQYF. CDR3 nucleotide sequence: TGTGCCAGCAGCTTACGGTTAACAGGGGGAATCGGAGATACGCAGTATTTT.

This clonotype was observed a few times. V is TRBV6-2 or TRBV6-3 and J is TRBJ2-5; 11 bases match TRBD2. Germline assignment: CDR1 MNHEY and CDR2 SVGEGT. V lost 7 bases, J lost 5 bases, and 12 bases stayed unmatched. This CDR3 spans 16 amino acids. The CDR3 sequence: CASNGRLAGGLETQYF. CDR3 nucleotide sequence: TGTGCCAGCAATGGTCGGCTAGCGGGAGGTTTGGAGACCCAGTACTTC.

The chain is built from TRBV30 and TRBJ1-1; D is perhaps TRBD1 (6 bases). The V end was cut by 2 bases, the J end by 6 bases, with 22 bases between. The CDR3 totals 16 residues. The germline CDR1 and CDR2 sequences are GTSNPN and SVGIG (reference sequence). CDR3 DNA: TGTGCCTGGAGTCGTCTCCAGGGGATAAAAGAGGCTGAAGCTTTCTTT. This encodes CAWSRLQGIKEAEAFF.